These T cell receptor beta chains were read from a single sample in a study of technical replicates of blood from a few donors. The repertoire was sequenced with immunoSEQ multiplex PCR; TCRdb's copy has only in-frame clones and lacks some. The sample has fewer than 100,000 clones; about 88% are singletons. The sequencing input was T cells isolated from PBMCs. These receptors were collected from a human donor in good health. CDR3s include the opening cysteine and the closing phenylalanine or tryptophan. D genes are given only for firm matches. Expanded clones get a size class; other rows say once, few or many, or leave the size out.

V	length	D	size	J	CDR3	DNA
TRBV28	15	TRBD1	once	TRBJ2-7	CASSSVGTGASEQYF	TGTGCCAGCAGCTCCGTGGGGACAGGGGCAAGCGAGCAGTACTTC
TRBV4-3	15	-	-	TRBJ2-5	CASSQEVGVGETQYF	TGCGCCAGCAGCCAAGAGGTGGGAGTAGGAGAGACCCAGTACTTC
TRBV27	15	-	-	TRBJ1-1	CASSPRDIMNTEAFF	TGTGCCAGCAGTCCCCGGGACATAATGAACACTGAAGCTTTCTTT
TRBV4-1	16	-	-	TRBJ2-2	CASSQVQGRNTGELFF	TGCGCCAGCAGCCAAGTTCAGGGGAGGAACACCGGGGAGCTGTTTTTT
TRBV7-2	15	TRBD1	-	TRBJ1-2	CASSSAGTGGYGYTF	TGTGCCAGCAGCTCCGCGGGGACAGGGGGCTATGGCTACACCTTC
TRBV10-2	15	TRBD2	-	TRBJ2-7	CASSESGLAGGEQYF	TGCGCCAGCAGTGAGTCAGGGCTAGCGGGAGGCGAGCAGTACTTC
TRBV25-1	18	-	-	TRBJ2-1	CASSEYNSAGPNYNEQFF	TGTGCCAGCAGTGAATACAACTCCGCGGGACCGAACTACAATGAGCAGTTCTTC
TRBV6-5	15	TRBD2	once	TRBJ2-5	CASSSTSVGWKTQYF	TGTGCCAGCAGTAGCACTAGCGTTGGATGGAAGACCCAGTACTTC
TRBV2	13	-	-	TRBJ1-1	CASSVDSQGEAFF	TGTGCCAGCAGTGTTGACAGCCAAGGTGAAGCTTTCTTT
TRBV13	14	-	once	TRBJ1-1	CASSKAVRRDEAFF	TGTGCCAGCAGCAAAGCCGTAAGACGGGATGAAGCTTTCTTT
TRBV11-3	19	-	-	TRBJ2-3	CASSAYVAAEMTSTDTQYF	TGTGCCAGCAGCGCTTACGTAGCCGCGGAGATGACTAGCACAGATACGCAGTATTTT
TRBV4-2	13	-	-	TRBJ2-1	CASSQVHYNEQFF	TGTGCCAGCAGCCAAGTCCACTACAATGAGCAGTTCTTC
TRBV30	15	-	-	TRBJ1-4	CAWSARGSTNEKLFF	TGTGCCTGGAGTGCTAGGGGCTCAACTAATGAAAAACTGTTTTTT
TRBV28	14	-	-	TRBJ2-3	CASFGAFSTDTQYF	TGTGCCAGCTTTGGGGCTTTTAGCACAGATACGCAGTATTTT
TRBV19	13	-	-	TRBJ1-1	CASSRGQNTEAFF	TGTGCCAGTAGCAGGGGACAGAACACTGAAGCTTTCTTT
TRBV13	14	TRBD2	once	TRBJ2-1	CASSLYRGGRGEFF	TGTGCCAGCAGCTTATACCGGGGGGGACGTGGAGAGTTCTTC
TRBV7-9	12	-	-	TRBJ2-1	CASSFRYNEQFF	TGTGCCAGCAGCTTCCGGTACAATGAGCAGTTCTTC